The clone carrying this TCR beta chain was observed a few times. The sample comes from a study of T cells in Graves' hyperthyroidism and ophthalmopathy. Germline V lookup: CDR1 SGHAT, CDR2 FQNNGV. Trimming at V came to 1 base and at J to 4 bases, leaving 5 bases not matched to a gene. This CDR3 is built from 16 residues. Amplification of TCR beta CDR3 regions used RNA as the template. An initial round of RT-PCR targeting the TCR CDR3 relied on the HTBI primer set. TCRdb passed the multiplex PCR reads through MiXCR, listing each CDR3 protein once. The data hold 450,000 to 500,000 distinct CDR3 sequences, with roughly 22% observed a single time.

The sequenced sample was blood. The chain recombines TRBV11-2 with TRBJ2-5, with 11 positions matching TRBD2. This TCR came from a woman between 65 and 79 years old with Graves' ophthalmopathy. The CDR3 DNA reads TGTGCCAGCAGCTTAGGGCTAGCGGGAGGAGCAGAGACCCAGTACTTC. It yields the protein CASSLGLAGGAETQYF.